This T cell receptor (beta chain) originates from a study of long-term antiretroviral therapy in people with HIV. Turning to this clone: The antigen is unknown.

The V gene's germline CDR1 is SGHDT and CDR2 YYEEEE. The CDR3 runs 15 residues. Trimming took 3 bases from V and 1 from J, leaving 14 bases between them. Overall study findings and caveats: Blood obtained between the mid-2000s and the late 2010s may reflect older ART regimens. Post-ART samples showed increased diversity that remained below transplant donor control levels.

Each participant with HIV received care in the United States. Runs used v3.0 of the immunoSEQ assay and were done at survey level. Repertoires were generated with immunoSEQ multiplex PCR, while TCRdb's copy carries only in-frame clones and drops some. This sample yields more than 45,000 clones, of which under 90% are seen a single time; 3% belongs to the top ten. The sequence was obtained from a woman under 30 with HIV. Sequenced here: unsorted PBMCs, sampled 0.8 years after starting antiretroviral therapy. This chain connects TRBV5-6 to TRBJ2-7, with a tentative D call TRBD1 (6 bases). The CDR3 protein is CASSWGPGQSYEQYF. The CDR3 nucleotides read TGTGCCAGCAGCTGGGGCCCCGGACAGTCCTACGAGCAGTACTTC.